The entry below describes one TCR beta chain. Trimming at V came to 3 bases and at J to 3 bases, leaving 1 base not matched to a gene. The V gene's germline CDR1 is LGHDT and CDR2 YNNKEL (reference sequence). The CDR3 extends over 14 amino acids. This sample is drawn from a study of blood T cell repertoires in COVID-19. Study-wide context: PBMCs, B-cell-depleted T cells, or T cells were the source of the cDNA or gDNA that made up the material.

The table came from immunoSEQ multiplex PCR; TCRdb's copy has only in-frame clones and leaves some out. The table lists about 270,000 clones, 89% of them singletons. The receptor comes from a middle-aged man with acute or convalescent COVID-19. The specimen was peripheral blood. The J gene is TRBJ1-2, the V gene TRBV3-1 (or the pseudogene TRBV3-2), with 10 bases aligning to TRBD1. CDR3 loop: CASSQTGGDYGYTF. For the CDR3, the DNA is TGTGCCAGCAGCCAGACAGGGGGCGACTATGGCTACACCTTC.